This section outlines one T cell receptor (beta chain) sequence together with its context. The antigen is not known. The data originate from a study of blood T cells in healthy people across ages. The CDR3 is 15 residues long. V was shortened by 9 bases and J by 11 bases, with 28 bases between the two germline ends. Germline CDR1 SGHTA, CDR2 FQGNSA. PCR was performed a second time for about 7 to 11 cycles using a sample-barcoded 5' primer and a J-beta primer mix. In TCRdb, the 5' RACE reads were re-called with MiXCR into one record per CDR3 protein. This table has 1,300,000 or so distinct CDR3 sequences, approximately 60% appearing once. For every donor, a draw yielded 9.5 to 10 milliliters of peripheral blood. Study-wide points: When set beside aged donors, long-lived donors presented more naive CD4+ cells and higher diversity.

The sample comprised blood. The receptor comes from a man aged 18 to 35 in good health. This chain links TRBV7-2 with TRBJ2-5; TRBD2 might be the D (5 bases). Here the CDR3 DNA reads TGTGCCAGTTGGCCGAGCGGTGGGCCTTACAATGAGCAGTACTTC. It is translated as CASWPSGGPYNEQYF.